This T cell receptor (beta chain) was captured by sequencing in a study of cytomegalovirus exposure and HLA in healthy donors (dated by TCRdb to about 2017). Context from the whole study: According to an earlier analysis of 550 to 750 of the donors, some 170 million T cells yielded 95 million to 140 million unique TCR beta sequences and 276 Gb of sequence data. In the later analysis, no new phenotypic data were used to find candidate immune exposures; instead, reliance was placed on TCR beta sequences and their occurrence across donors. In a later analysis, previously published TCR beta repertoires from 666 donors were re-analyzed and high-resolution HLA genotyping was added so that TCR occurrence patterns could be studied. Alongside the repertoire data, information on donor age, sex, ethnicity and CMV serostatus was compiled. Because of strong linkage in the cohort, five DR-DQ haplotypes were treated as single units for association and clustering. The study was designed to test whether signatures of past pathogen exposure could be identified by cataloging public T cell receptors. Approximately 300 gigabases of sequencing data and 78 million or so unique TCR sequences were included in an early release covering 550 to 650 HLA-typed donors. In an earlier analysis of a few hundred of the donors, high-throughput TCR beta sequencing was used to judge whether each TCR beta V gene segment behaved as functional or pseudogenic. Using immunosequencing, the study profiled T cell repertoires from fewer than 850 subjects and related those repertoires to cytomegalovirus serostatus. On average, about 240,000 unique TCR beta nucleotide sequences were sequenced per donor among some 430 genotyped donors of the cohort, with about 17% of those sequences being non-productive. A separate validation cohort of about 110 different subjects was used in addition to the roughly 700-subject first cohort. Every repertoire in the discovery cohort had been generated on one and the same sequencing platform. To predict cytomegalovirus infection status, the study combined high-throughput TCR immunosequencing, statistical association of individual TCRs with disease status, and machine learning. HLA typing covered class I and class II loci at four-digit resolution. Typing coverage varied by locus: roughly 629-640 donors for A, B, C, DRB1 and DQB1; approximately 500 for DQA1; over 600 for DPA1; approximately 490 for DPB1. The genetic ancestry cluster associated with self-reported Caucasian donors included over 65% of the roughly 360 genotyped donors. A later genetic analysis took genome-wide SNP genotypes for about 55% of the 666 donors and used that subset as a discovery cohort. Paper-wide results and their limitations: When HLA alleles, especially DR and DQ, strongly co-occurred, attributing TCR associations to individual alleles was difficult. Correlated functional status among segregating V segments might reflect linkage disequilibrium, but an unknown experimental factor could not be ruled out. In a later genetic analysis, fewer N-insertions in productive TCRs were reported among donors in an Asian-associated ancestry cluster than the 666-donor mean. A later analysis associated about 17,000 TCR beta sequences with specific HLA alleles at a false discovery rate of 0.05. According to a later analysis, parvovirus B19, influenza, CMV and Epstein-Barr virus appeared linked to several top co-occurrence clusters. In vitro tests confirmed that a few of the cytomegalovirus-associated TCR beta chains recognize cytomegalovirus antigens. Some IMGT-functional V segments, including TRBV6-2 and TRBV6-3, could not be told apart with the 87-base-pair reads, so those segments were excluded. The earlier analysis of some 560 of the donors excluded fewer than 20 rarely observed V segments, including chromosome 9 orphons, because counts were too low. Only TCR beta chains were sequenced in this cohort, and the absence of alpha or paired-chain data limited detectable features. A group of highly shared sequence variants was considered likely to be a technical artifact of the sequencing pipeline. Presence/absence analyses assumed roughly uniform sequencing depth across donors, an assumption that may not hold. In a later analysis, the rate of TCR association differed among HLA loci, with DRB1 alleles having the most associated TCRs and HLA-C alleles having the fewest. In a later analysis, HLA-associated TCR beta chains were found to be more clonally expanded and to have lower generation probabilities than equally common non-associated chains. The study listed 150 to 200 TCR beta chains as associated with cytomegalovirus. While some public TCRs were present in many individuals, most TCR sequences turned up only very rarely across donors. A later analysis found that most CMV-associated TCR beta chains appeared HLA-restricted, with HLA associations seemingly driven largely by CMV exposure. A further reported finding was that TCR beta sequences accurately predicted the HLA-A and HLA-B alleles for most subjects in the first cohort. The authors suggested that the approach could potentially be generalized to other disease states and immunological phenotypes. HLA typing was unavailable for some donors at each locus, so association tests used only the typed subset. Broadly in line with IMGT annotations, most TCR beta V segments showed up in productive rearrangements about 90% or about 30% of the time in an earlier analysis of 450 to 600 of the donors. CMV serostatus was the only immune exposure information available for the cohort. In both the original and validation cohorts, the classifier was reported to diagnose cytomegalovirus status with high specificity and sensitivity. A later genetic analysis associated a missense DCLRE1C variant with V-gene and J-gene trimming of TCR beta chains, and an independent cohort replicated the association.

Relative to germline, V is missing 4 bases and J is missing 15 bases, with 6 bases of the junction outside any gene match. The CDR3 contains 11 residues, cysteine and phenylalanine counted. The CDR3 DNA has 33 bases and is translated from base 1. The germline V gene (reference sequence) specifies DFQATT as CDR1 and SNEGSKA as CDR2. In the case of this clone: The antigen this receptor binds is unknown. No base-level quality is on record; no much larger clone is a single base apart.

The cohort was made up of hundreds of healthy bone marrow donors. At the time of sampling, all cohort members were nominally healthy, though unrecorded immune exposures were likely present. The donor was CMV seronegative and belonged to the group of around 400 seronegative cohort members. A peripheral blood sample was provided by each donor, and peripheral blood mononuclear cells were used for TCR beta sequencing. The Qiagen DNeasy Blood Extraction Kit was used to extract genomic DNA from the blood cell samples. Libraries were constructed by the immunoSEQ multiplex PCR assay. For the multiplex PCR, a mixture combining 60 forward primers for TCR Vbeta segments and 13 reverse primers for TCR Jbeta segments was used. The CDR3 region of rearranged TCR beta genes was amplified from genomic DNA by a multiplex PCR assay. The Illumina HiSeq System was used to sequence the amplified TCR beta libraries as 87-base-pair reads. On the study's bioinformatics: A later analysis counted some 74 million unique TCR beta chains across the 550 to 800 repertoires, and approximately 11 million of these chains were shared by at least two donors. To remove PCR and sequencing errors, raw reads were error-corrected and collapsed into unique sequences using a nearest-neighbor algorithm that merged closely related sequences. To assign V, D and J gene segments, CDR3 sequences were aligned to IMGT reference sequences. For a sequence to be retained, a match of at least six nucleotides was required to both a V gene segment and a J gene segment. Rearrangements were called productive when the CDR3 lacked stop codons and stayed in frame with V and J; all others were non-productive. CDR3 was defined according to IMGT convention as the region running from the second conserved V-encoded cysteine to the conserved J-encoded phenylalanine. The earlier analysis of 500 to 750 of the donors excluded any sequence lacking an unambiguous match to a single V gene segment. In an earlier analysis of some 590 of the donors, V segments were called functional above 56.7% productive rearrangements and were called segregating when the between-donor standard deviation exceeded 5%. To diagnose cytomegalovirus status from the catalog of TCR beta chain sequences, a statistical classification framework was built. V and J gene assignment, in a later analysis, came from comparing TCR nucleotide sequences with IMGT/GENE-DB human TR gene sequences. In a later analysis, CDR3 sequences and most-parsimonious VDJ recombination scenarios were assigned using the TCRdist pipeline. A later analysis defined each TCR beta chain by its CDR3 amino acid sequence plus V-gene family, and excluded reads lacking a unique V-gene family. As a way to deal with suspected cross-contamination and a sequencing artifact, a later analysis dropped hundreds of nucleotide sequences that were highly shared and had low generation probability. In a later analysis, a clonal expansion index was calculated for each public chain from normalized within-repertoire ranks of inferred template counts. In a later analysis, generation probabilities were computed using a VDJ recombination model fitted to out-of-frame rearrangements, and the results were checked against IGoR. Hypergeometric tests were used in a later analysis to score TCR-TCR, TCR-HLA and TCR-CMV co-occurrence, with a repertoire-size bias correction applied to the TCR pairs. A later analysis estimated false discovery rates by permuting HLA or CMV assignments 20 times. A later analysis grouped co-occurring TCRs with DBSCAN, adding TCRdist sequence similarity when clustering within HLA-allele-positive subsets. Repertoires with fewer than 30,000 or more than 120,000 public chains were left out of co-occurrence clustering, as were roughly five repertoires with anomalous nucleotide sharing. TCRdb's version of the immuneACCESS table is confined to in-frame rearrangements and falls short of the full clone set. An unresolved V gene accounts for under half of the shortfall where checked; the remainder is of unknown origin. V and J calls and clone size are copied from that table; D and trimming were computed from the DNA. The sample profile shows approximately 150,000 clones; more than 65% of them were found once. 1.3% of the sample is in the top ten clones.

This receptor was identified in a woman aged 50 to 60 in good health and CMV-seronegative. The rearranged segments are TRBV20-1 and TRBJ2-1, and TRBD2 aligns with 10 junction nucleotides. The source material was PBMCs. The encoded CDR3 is CSANTPSGGFF. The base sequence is TGCAGTGCTAACACCCCTAGCGGGGGGTTCTTC.